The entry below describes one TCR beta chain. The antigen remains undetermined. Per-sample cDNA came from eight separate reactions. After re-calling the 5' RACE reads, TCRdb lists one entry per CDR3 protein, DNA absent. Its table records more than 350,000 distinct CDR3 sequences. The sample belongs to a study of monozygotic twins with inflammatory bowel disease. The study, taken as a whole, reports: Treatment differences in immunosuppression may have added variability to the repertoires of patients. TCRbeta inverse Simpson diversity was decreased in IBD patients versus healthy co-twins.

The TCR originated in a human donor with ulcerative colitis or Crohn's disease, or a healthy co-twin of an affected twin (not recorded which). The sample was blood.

The CDR3 is CASSQDFTGREKLFF. The V gene is TRBV4-3, the J gene TRBJ1-4; TCRdb's D call, TRBD1, is unchecked because there is no DNA. From germline, CDR1 is LGHNA and CDR2 YSLEER. The CDR3 sequence is 15 residues long.